These 15 T cell receptor beta chains were sequenced from one sample in a study of T cell responses to AZD1222 COVID-19 vaccine. The method was immunoSEQ multiplex PCR; TCRdb's version includes in-frame clones alone and lacks a portion of them. The sample lists 150,000 or so clones, 90% occurring once. The sample was peripheral blood, taken 28 days after the second dose of the MenACWY control vaccine. These TCRs come from an adult who received the MenACWY meningococcal vaccine as a control.

V usage is TRBV10-3 and J usage is TRBJ1-5, with D possibly TRBD1 on 5 matching bases. V was cut by 0 bases and J by 5 bases, with 11 bases left in between. This CDR3 contains 15 residues. The germline V gene encodes CDR1 ENHRY and CDR2 SYGVKD. For the CDR3, the DNA is TGTGCCATCAGTGAGTCCGTGATGGGGGATCAGCCCCAGCATTTT. This codes for CAISESVMGDQPQHF.

V and J are TRBV28 and TRBJ1-2; TRBD1 is a possible D gene (5 bases). V dropped 7 bases and J dropped 5 bases, with 23 bases sitting between them. Germline assignment: CDR1 MDHEN and CDR2 SYDVKM. The CDR3 loop spans 16 amino acids. CDR3 protein: CASKVAGLTGFYGYTF. In DNA, the CDR3 is TGTGCCAGCAAAGTGGCAGGGTTAACCGGATTTTATGGCTACACCTTC.

This clone was recorded once. The chain carries TRBV18 and TRBJ1-5; unclear D gene. Trimming shortened V by 2 bases and J by 5 bases, and 7 bases separated the two germline ends. Germline V CDR1 and CDR2: KGHSH, LQKENI. The CDR3 covers 13 residues. CDR3 loop: CASSPVTDQPQHF. CDR3 nucleotides: TGTGCCAGCTCACCAGTCACCGATCAGCCCCAGCATTTT.

The chain uses TRBV19 and TRBJ1-5; D remains ambiguous. Trimming left V 3 bases short and J 7 bases short, with 16 bases between. The length of the CDR3 is 15 residues. Per germline, CDR1 LNHDA and CDR2 SQIVND (reference sequence). The DNA of the CDR3 is TGTGCCAGTAGTATTGGGTGGGGTTCGGGGCAGCCCCAGCATTTT. This gives the protein CASSIGWGSGQPQHF.

This clone was observed a single time. V usage is TRBV7-9 and J usage is TRBJ2-1; 10 bases fit TRBD2. CDR1 and CDR2 from the germline V gene are SEHNR and FQNEAQ (reference sequence). This CDR3 region has 14 residues. J was trimmed by 7 bases and V by 5 bases; bases with no gene match: 5. CDR3 sequence: CASSGLAGVNEQFF. DNA of the CDR3: TGTGCCAGCAGCGGGCTAGCGGGAGTAAATGAGCAGTTCTTC. The full variable domain, its missing parts supplied by reference TRBV7-9 and TRBJ2-1, is DTGVSQNPRHKITKRGQNVTFRCDPISEHNRLYWYRQTLGQGPEFLTYFQNEAQLEKSRLLSDRFSAERPKGSFSTLEIQRTEQGDSAMYLCASSGLAGVNEQFFGPGTRLTVL.

This clone has a single count. The J gene is TRBJ1-3, the V gene TRBV7-2, with D unresolved. Germline-derived CDR1 and CDR2 are SGHTA and FQGNSA. The germline V and J ends were trimmed by 3 bases and 7 bases, with 13 bases remaining between them. CDR3 length: 14 amino acids. The CDR3: CASSLGRSANTIYF. CDR3 DNA sequence: TGTGCCAGCAGCTTGGGGAGGTCGGCGAACACCATATATTTT.

This chain connects TRBV12-3 or TRBV12-4 to TRBJ2-2; D might be TRBD1 (6 bases). With 3 bases removed from V and 7 bases from J, the gap between germline ends came to 9 bases. The CDR3 extends over 13 amino acids. CDR3 coding DNA: TGTGCCAGCAGTTTTGGGGGCGTCGGGGAGCTGTTTTTT. It encodes CASSFGGVGELFF.

This clone appeared a single time. The chain recombines TRBV12-5 with TRBJ2-7; D is possibly TRBD1 (5 bases). Between the trimmed V and J ends, which lost 8 bases and 0 bases, there was a span of 20 bases. Germline-derived CDR1 and CDR2 are LGHNT and FRNRAP. The CDR3 runs 16 residues. The CDR3 DNA reads TGTGCTAGTCTCATTGGTAAGCAGGGATCCTCCTACGAGCAGTACTTC. Translating gives CASLIGKQGSSYEQYF.

The chain carries TRBV27 and TRBJ1-6, with 7 positions matching TRBD1. Germline assignment: CDR1 MNHEY and CDR2 SMNVEV (reference sequence). Unmatched junction bases numbered 14, after V lost 5 bases and J lost 7 bases. The CDR3 is 17 amino acids. As DNA, the CDR3 is TGTGCCAGCAGTCTCACCCGGGGGACAGCCAACAATTCACCCCTCCACTTT. Translation gives CASSLTRGTANNSPLHF.

The rearrangement links TRBV18 to TRBJ1-5; a weak D match, TRBD1 (5 bases). The CDR3 is 15 residues long. CDR1 and CDR2 from the germline V gene are KGHSH and LQKENI. Deletions cut 6 bases from V and 3 bases from J, with 15 bases between. The DNA for the CDR3 is TGTGCCAGCTCCCGAGGACGACAGCCCAATCAGCCCCAGCATTTT. It is translated as CASSRGRQPNQPQHF. The variable domain in full, with the rest retrieved from reference TRBV18 and TRBJ1-5, is NAGVMQNPRHLVRRRGQEARLRCSPMKGHSHVYWYRQLPEEGLKFMVYLQKENIIDESGMPKERFSAEFPKEGPSILRIQQVVRGDSAAYFCASSRGRQPNQPQHFGDGTRLSIL.

The gene calls are TRBV10-3 and TRBJ1-2; weak D call: TRBD1 (5 bases). CDR3 size: 17 residues. Germline CDR1 reads ENHRY; CDR2 reads SYGVKD. V lost 0 bases, J lost 8 bases, and 22 bases lay in between. The CDR3 DNA reads TGTGCCATCAGTGAGTCGTTGGGCCGGGACCACCCCGGGGGCTACACCTTC. This codes for CAISESLGRDHPGGYTF.

The gene calls are TRBV28 and TRBJ1-2; the D gene is possibly TRBD1 (5 bases). The CDR3 runs to 11 residues. Deletions cut 10 bases from V and 7 bases from J, with 13 bases between. CDR1 is MDHEN and CDR2 is SYDVKM in the germline V gene. The CDR3 region is CAITGPTGYTF. CDR3 coding DNA: TGTGCCATCACGGGACCTACTGGCTACACCTTC.

The V and J genes are TRBV11-2 and TRBJ1-1, with D tentatively TRBD1 (5 bases). The germline V and J ends were trimmed by 1 base and 7 bases, with 19 bases remaining between them. The CDR3 covers 16 residues. CDR1 and CDR2 (germline): SGHAT, FQNNGV. CDR3 nucleotide sequence: TGTGCCAGCAGCTTAGGGCCAGCCCCAGTGGGGGATGAAGCTTTCTTT. Translation: CASSLGPAPVGDEAFF.

For this clone: Given a much more abundant clone one base away, this may be a read error. This chain links TRBV27 with TRBJ2-3, with D hard to call. The germline V and J ends were trimmed by 2 bases and 4 bases, with 4 bases remaining between them. The CDR3 totals 12 residues. Germline V CDR1 and CDR2: MNHEY, SMNVEV (reference sequence). Here the CDR3 DNA reads TGTGCCAGCAGTTTACCCCCAGATACGCAGTATTTT. Translating gives CASSLPPDTQYF.

The rearrangement joins TRBV2 to TRBJ1-2; maybe TRBD1 (6 bases). V was clipped by 6 bases and J by 6 bases, with 26 bases between them. Per the germline V gene, CDR1 is SNHLY and CDR2 is FYNNEI. The CDR3 has 17 residues. The CDR3 loop is CASSPRRGGSRTDGYTF. CDR3 sequence (DNA): TGTGCCAGCAGCCCTCGCAGGGGTGGTAGCAGGACCGATGGCTACACCTTC. Together with reference TRBV2 and TRBJ1-2, the CDR3 gives the full variable domain: EPEVTQTPSHQVTQMGQEVILRCVPISNHLYFYWYRQILGQKVEFLVSFYNNEISEKSEIFDDQFSVERPDGSNFTLKIRSTKLEDSAMYFCASSPRRGGSRTDGYTFGSGTRLTVV.